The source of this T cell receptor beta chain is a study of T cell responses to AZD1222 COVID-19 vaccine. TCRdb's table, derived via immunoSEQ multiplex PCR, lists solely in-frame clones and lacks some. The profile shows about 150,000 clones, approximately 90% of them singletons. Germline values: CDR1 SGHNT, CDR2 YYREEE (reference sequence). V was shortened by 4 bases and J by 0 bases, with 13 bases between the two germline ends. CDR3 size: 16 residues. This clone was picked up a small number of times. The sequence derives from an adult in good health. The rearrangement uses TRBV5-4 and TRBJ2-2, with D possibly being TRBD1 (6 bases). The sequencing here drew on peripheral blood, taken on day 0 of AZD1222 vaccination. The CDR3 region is CASSEPGATNTGELFF. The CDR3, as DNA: TGTGCCAGCAGCGAACCAGGGGCGACGAACACCGGGGAGCTGTTTTTT.